This T cell receptor (beta chain) is drawn from a study of shared clonotypes between healthy human individuals. Overall study results and limits: Sorted-subset sequencing was shown by rarefaction to be incomplete despite large depth. Clonotype sharing across donors was expected to vary with sequencing depth.

Trimming cost V 1 base and J 2 bases, with 10 bases left between them. The CDR3 is 14 residues long. Germline CDR1 reads SGHKS; CDR2 reads YYEKEE (reference sequence). As concerns this clone: Its antigen remains unknown.

The method was immunoSEQ multiplex PCR; TCRdb's version includes in-frame clones alone and lacks a portion of them. The sample includes roughly 330,000 clones, approximately 79% of them seen just once. The chain carries TRBV5-5 and TRBJ2-7, with D tentatively TRBD2 (5 bases). Sequenced material: memory CD4+ T cells sorted from blood. Subset in this sample: CD45RA-negative fraction. This clonotype originated in a man younger than 45 in good health. CDR3 DNA sequence: TGTGCCAGCAGCTTGATTGGAGGCCCCTACGAGCAGTACTTC. The encoded protein is CASSLIGGPYEQYF.